Presented here are 2 T cell receptor beta chains from one specimen sequenced in a study of T-cell memory formation after mild COVID-19 (dated by TCRdb to the early 2020s). The library was prepared using 5' RACE. Sequencing used an Illumina NovaSeq 6000. TCRdb reprocessing: public reads trimmed at Q25 with fastp, clones called with MiXCR, in-frame beta chains kept. Identical CDR3 proteins give one entry, which carries the most common genes and DNA. The sample table lists under 300,000 distinct CDR3 sequences, approximately 8.4% of them with a count of one. The ten top clones hold approximately 23% of the sample. The sequencing sample was made of PBMCs or a T cell subset sorted from them (not recorded which). The receptors were sampled from a man between 18 and 35 years old who had mild COVID-19 (a few samples of this study predate the infection). The sample titles of this study are shuffled in the database, so cell type and time point are left out; the donor was told from shared clones.

The chain couples TRBV18 to TRBJ1-1; D gene uncertain. The CDR3 has 15 amino acids. Germline CDR1 KGHSH, CDR2 LQKENI. The germline V and J ends were trimmed by 1 base and 0 bases, with 9 bases remaining between them. In DNA, the CDR3 is TGTGCCAGCTCACCACAGGAGGGAGTGAACACTGAAGCTTTCTTT. Its protein product is CASSPQEGVNTEAFF.

The chain has TRBV12-3 or TRBV12-4 and TRBJ2-5; D gene ambiguous. Trimming took off 5 bases at V and 7 bases at J, with 17 bases between the two ends. CDR3 length: 14 residues. This CDR3 is CASSPERSSGTQYF. The CDR3 bases are TGTGCCAGCAGTCCCGAACGGTCAAGTGGGACCCAGTACTTC.